The 25 T cell receptor beta chains presented below share a single source sample, sequenced in a study of T cell responses to AZD1222 COVID-19 vaccine. Method: immunoSEQ multiplex PCR; TCRdb's copy keeps in-frame clones and lacks some. The sample holds 99,000 or so clones, 88% seen once. This sample comprised peripheral blood, obtained on day 0 of AZD1222 vaccination. These receptors originate from an adult in good health.

The chain is built from TRBV4-1 and TRBJ2-5, with a possible D match to TRBD2 (7 bases). The germline V and J ends were trimmed by 1 base and 3 bases, with 12 bases remaining between them. Germline lookup yields CDR1 MGHRA and CDR2 YSYEKL. The CDR3 runs 15 residues. CDR3 region: CASSQAPGGEETQYF. The CDR3 DNA reads TGCGCCAGCAGCCAAGCTCCGGGGGGCGAAGAGACCCAGTACTTC.

The CDR3 reads CASNRANYGYTF. For the CDR3, the DNA is TGTGCCTCTAACAGGGCTAACTATGGCTACACCTTC. The J gene is TRBJ1-2, the V gene TRBV19; D may be TRBD1 (6 bases). V lost 11 bases to trimming and J lost 0 bases, with 10 bases between them. Germline CDR1 LNHDA, CDR2 SQIVND (reference sequence). This CDR3 has 12 residues.

The CDR3 is CASNLFQRTEAFF. CDR3 nucleotides: TGTGCCAGCAACCTATTTCAGAGGACTGAAGCTTTCTTT. This sequence joins TRBV7-9 and TRBJ1-1; D is uncertain. Germline values: CDR1 SEHNR, CDR2 FQNEAQ (reference sequence). The V end lost 7 bases, the J end lost 5 bases, and 14 bases lay between the germline ends. The CDR3 spans 13 residues.

This clone appeared a single time. The CDR3 bases are TGTGCCAGCAGCCGTCCGGGACAGGGGAGACACGAGCAGTACTTC. Its protein product is CASSRPGQGRHEQYF. The rearrangement links TRBV14 to TRBJ2-7, with TRBD1 identical over 10 bases. Trimming at V came to 4 bases and at J to 5 bases, leaving 8 bases not matched to a gene. The CDR3 extends over 15 amino acids. Germline V gene data show CDR1 as SGHDN and CDR2 as FVKESK.

This clone was recorded once. J is TRBJ2-7 and V is TRBV27; TRBD1 is a possible D gene (5 bases). V lost 6 bases and J 0 bases, leaving 12 bases between the germline ends. Germline V gene sequence: CDR1 MNHEY, CDR2 SMNVEV (reference sequence). The length of the CDR3 is 14 residues. In nucleotides, the CDR3 is TGTGCCAGCAGCCATACCGACAGCTCCTACGAGCAGTACTTC. This sequence encodes CASSHTDSSYEQYF.

The V call is TRBV12-2, the J call TRBJ1-2; the table's TRBD1 call for D was not verified on the DNA. TRBV12-2 is a listed pseudogene. The CDR3 length is 13 residues. CDR3 sequence (DNA): TGTGCAAGTCGCTTAGCCATTTACTATGGCTACACCTTC. It codes for CASRLAIYYGYTF.

The V call is TRBV12-3 or TRBV12-4, the J call TRBJ2-1, with D perhaps TRBD2 (5 bases). The CDR3 extends over 13 amino acids. The ends were cut back, 7 bases at V and 8 bases at J, with 15 bases in the middle. The CDR3 DNA reads TGTGCCAGCATAAAATCGGGGTTAGATGAGCAGTTCTTC. Residues: CASIKSGLDEQFF.

The chain has TRBV18 and TRBJ2-7; weak D call: TRBD1 (7 bases). The CDR3 sequence is 14 residues long. Trimming cost V 3 bases and J 3 bases, with 12 bases left between them. Germline CDR1 KGHSH, CDR2 LQKENI. CDR3 sequence reads: CASSPSGGSYEQYF. For the CDR3, the DNA is TGTGCCAGCTCACCGTCAGGGGGGAGCTACGAGCAGTACTTC.

Written as DNA, the CDR3 is TGTGCCAGCAGTTTAGGTCAGGGCTTGTCTGGGGCCAACGTCCTGACTTTC. It specifies CASSLGQGLSGANVLTF. This chain uses TRBV28 with TRBJ2-6; D is perhaps TRBD1 (5 bases). The germline V gene encodes CDR1 MDHEN and CDR2 SYDVKM. The CDR3 sequence is 17 residues long. With 2 bases removed from V and 1 base from J, the gap between germline ends came to 12 bases. The whole variable domain, filled in from reference TRBV28 and TRBJ2-6, reads DVKVTQSSRYLVKRTGEKVFLECVQDMDHENMFWYRQDPGLGLRLIYFSYDVKMKEKGDIPEGYSVSREKKERFSLILESASTNQTSMYLCASSLGQGLSGANVLTFGAGSRLTVL.

The chain links TRBV4-2 to TRBJ2-2; either TRBD1 or TRBD2 may fit D (7 bases each). Looked up from germline, CDR1 is LGHNA and CDR2 is YNFKEQ. The CDR3 covers 16 residues. V lost 1 base and J 6 bases, leaving 15 bases between the germline ends. The DNA of the CDR3 is TGTGCCAGCAGCCAAGGAGGGGGCGGGGGTTCCGGGGAGCTGTTTTTT. This translates into CASSQGGGGGSGELFF.

This chain uses TRBV14 with TRBJ2-7; D is ambiguous. With 2 bases removed from V and 6 bases from J, the gap between germline ends came to 17 bases. The length of the CDR3 is 15 residues. CDR1 and CDR2 (germline): SGHDN, FVKESK. This CDR3 reads CASSQRGSWVVEQYF. CDR3 bases: TGTGCCAGCAGCCAAAGAGGCTCTTGGGTGGTCGAGCAGTACTTC.

This sequence joins TRBV5-1 and TRBJ2-7, with D tentatively TRBD1 (6 bases). The germline V and J ends were trimmed by 2 bases and 1 base, with 25 bases remaining between them. The CDR3 loop spans 19 amino acids. Per the germline V gene, CDR1 is SGHRS and CDR2 is YFSETQ. CDR3 sequence: CASSFGGRAGSFFSYEQYF. CDR3 in DNA: TGCGCCAGCAGCTTTGGGGGCCGGGCAGGGTCTTTTTTTTCCTACGAGCAGTACTTC.

The CDR3 loop reads CASSPPGLATWEQYF. The CDR3 nucleotides read TGTGCCAGCAGCCCTCCGGGACTAGCCACCTGGGAGCAGTACTTC. The gene calls are TRBV7-9 and TRBJ2-7, with 9 bases that match TRBD2. Germline CDR1 SEHNR, CDR2 FQNEAQ (reference sequence). There are 15 residues in the CDR3. V shed 5 bases and J 7 bases; nucleotides not matched to a gene: 12. The full variable domain, its missing parts supplied by reference TRBV7-9 and TRBJ2-7, is DTGVSQNPRHKITKRGQNVTFRCDPISEHNRLYWYRQTLGQGPEFLTYFQNEAQLEKSRLLSDRFSAERPKGSFSTLEIQRTEQGDSAMYLCASSPPGLATWEQYFGPGTRLTVT.

The CDR3 coding sequence is TGTGCCAGCAGTTTGGCCCCTAATGAAAAACTGTTTTTT. Translated: CASSLAPNEKLFF. The chain carries TRBV12-3 or TRBV12-4 and TRBJ1-4; the D is unclear. The CDR3 totals 13 residues. V was cut by 3 bases and J by 3 bases, with 5 bases left in between.

This chain joins TRBV9 and TRBJ2-3; 7 nucleotides line up with TRBD2. The germline CDR1 and CDR2 sequences are SGDLS and YYNGEE. V gave up 4 bases and J gave up 3 bases; unmatched junction bases: 20. The CDR3 totals 19 residues. The CDR3 loop reads CASSPRGVAESLETDTQYF. The CDR3 nucleotides read TGTGCCAGCAGCCCTCGGGGGGTAGCAGAATCCCTGGAAACAGATACGCAGTATTTT.

The rearrangement links TRBV18 to TRBJ2-7; D is ambiguous. CDR1 is KGHSH and CDR2 is LQKENI in the germline V gene. Trimming took 2 bases from V and 0 from J, leaving 11 bases between them. The length of the CDR3 is 15 residues. The chain's CDR3 is CASSPGSVSSYEQYF. DNA for the CDR3: TGTGCCAGCTCACCAGGGTCGGTGAGCTCCTACGAGCAGTACTTC.

The V call is TRBV20-1, the J call TRBJ2-2, with D unresolved. V lost 3 bases to trimming and J lost 0 bases, with 8 bases between them. This CDR3 region has 14 residues. The germline CDR1 and CDR2 sequences are DFQATT and SNEGSKA (reference sequence). DNA for the CDR3: TGCAGTGCTAGTGAGCGCACGAACACCGGGGAGCTGTTTTTT. It specifies CSASERTNTGELFF.

This chain uses TRBV15 with TRBJ2-1; D might be TRBD2 (5 bases). This CDR3 region has 16 residues. Per germline, CDR1 LNHNV and CDR2 YYDKDF (reference sequence). V was pared by 0 bases and J by 9 bases, with 18 bases between. This CDR3 is CATSRDLGSPAGEQFF. CDR3 nucleotides: TGTGCCACCAGCAGAGATCTGGGGAGCCCGGCGGGTGAGCAGTTCTTC.

The chain is built from TRBV5-6 and TRBJ1-3, with D unresolved. V was shortened by 4 bases and J by 0 bases, with 14 bases between the two germline ends. CDR1 SGHDT and CDR2 YYEEEE come from the germline V gene. The CDR3 spans 16 residues. As DNA, the CDR3 is TGTGCCAGCAGCCGGGCAGACTTTAGCTCTGGAAACACCATATATTTT. Translation: CASSRADFSSGNTIYF.

This clone was seen only once. V usage is TRBV6-2 or TRBV6-3 and J usage is TRBJ2-1; a possible D gene is TRBD2 (5 bases). Germline assignment: CDR1 MNHEY and CDR2 SVGEGT. The V end lost 5 bases, the J end lost 8 bases, and 10 bases lay between the germline ends. CDR3 length equals 12 residues. The CDR3 DNA is TGTGCCAGCAGTAACCCTAGCTATGAGCAGTTCTTC. It is translated as CASSNPSYEQFF.

The gene calls are TRBV6-2 or TRBV6-3 and TRBJ2-1, with TRBD2 identical over 11 bases. Germline V gene lookup returns CDR1 MNHEY and CDR2 SVGEGT. The CDR3 runs to 18 residues. Trimming cost V 4 bases and J 0 bases; bases outside gene matches: 8. For the CDR3, the DNA is TGTGCCAGCAGTTCTTTCGGACTAGCGGGTAACTCCTACAATGAGCAGTTCTTC. Its protein product is CASSSFGLAGNSYNEQFF.

This rearrangement joins TRBV19 to TRBJ2-7, with a possible D match to TRBD1 (6 bases). Germline V CDR1 and CDR2: LNHDA, SQIVND (reference sequence). Trimming took off 3 bases at V and 3 bases at J, with 15 bases between the two ends. CDR3 length equals 15 residues. The CDR3 sequence is CASSIQAGDFYEQYF. For the CDR3, the DNA is TGTGCCAGTAGTATTCAGGCAGGGGATTTCTACGAGCAGTACTTC.

The chain employs TRBV6-5 and TRBJ2-7; 12 bases align to TRBD2. Trimming removed 5 bases from V and 7 bases from J; junction bases left unmatched: 9. The germline CDR1 and CDR2 sequences are MNHEY and SVGAGI. The CDR3 has 15 residues. The CDR3 DNA is TGTGCCAGCAGTAACCCTAGCGGGAGGGCCGGGGAGCAGTACTTC. This translates into CASSNPSGRAGEQYF.

This chain's CDR3 is CASSPSGTGSNQPQHF. CDR3 nucleotide sequence: TGTGCCAGCAGCCCCTCCGGGACAGGTAGCAATCAGCCCCAGCATTTT. The chain carries TRBV7-9 and TRBJ1-5; 8 bases line up with TRBD1. Per the germline V gene, CDR1 is SEHNR and CDR2 is FQNEAQ (reference sequence). The CDR3 length is 16 residues. The J segment lost 0 bases and the V segment lost 5 bases, leaving 6 bases of the junction unmatched. The whole variable domain, remainder taken from reference TRBV7-9 and TRBJ1-5, is DTGVSQNPRHKITKRGQNVTFRCDPISEHNRLYWYRQTLGQGPEFLTYFQNEAQLEKSRLLSDRFSAERPKGSFSTLEIQRTEQGDSAMYLCASSPSGTGSNQPQHFGDGTRLSIL.

V usage is TRBV5-1 and J usage is TRBJ1-1, with D uncertain. V lost 7 bases and J 2 bases, leaving 18 bases between the germline ends. CDR1 and CDR2 from the germline V gene are SGHRS and YFSETQ. CDR3 size: 15 residues. The CDR3 region is CASGLEAGINTEAFF. CDR3 coding DNA: TGCGCCAGCGGACTCGAGGCGGGGATCAACACTGAAGCTTTCTTT.